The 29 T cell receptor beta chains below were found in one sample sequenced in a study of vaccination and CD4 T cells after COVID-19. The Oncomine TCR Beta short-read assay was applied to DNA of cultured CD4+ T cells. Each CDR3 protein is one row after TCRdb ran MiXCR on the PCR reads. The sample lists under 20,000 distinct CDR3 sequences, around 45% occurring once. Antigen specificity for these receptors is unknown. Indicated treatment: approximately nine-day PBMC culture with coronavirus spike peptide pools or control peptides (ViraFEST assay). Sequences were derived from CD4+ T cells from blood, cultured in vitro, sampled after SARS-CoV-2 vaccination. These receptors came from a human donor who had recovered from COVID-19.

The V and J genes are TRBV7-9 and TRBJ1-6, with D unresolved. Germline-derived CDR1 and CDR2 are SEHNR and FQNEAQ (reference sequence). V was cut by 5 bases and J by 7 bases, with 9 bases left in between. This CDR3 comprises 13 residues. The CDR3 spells CASSPRGNSPLHF. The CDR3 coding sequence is TGTGCCAGCAGCCCGCGAGGGAATTCACCCCTCCACTTT.

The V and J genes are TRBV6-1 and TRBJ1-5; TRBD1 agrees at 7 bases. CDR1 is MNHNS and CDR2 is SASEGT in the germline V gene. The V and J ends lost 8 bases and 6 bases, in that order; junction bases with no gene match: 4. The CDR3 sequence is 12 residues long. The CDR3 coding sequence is TGTGCCAGCCGACAGGGTAGTCAGCCCCAGCATTTT. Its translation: CASRQGSQPQHF.

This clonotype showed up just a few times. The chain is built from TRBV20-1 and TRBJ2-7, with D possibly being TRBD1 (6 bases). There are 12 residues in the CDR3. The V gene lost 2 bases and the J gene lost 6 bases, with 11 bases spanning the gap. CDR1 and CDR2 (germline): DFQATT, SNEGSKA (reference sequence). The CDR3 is CSARQGSPEQYF. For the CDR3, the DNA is TGCAGTGCTAGACAGGGGTCCCCCGAGCAGTACTTC.

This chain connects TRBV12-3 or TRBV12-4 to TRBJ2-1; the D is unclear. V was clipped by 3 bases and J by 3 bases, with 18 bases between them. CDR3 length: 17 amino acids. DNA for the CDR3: TGTGCCAGCAGTTTTTCGGGCGTGGTGGTAGACTACAATGAGCAGTTCTTC. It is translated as CASSFSGVVVDYNEQFF.

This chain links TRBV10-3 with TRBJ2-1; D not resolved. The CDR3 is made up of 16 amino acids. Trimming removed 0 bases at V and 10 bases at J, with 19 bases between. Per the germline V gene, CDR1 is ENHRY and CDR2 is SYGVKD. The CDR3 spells CAISESSGRFIREQFF. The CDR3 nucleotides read TGTGCCATCAGTGAGTCCTCCGGACGGTTCATCAGGGAGCAGTTCTTC.

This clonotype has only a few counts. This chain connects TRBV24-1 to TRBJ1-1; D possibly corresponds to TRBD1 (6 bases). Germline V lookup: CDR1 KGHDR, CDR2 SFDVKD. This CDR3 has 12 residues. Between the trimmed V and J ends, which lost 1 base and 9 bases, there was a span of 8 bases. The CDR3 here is CATSDFGGQAFF. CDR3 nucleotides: TGTGCCACCAGTGATTTCGGGGGGCAAGCTTTCTTT.

The CDR3 sequence: CASSFSSPRSNQPQHF. The CDR3 region has the DNA TGTGCCAGCAGTTTCAGCTCCCCGAGGAGCAATCAGCCCCAGCATTTT. The genes are TRBV27 and TRBJ1-5, with no clear D. V was trimmed by 3 bases and J by 1 base, leaving 13 bases between them. CDR3 length: 16 residues. CDR1 is MNHEY, CDR2 SMNVEV, per germline (reference sequence).

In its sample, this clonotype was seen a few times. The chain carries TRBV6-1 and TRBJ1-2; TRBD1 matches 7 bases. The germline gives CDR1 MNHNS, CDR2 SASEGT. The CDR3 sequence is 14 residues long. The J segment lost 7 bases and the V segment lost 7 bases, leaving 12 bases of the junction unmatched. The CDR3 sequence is CASTPGQSFGGYTF. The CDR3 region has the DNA TGTGCCAGCACGCCGGGACAGAGTTTCGGTGGCTACACCTTC.

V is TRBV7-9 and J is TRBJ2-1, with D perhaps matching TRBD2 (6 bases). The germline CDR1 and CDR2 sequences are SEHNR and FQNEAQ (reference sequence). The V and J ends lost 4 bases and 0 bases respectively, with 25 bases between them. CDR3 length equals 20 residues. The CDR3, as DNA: TGTGCCAGCAGCTCTGAGCCGACCGAGTCTAGCGAGAGCTCCTACAATGAGCAGTTCTTC. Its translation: CASSSEPTESSESSYNEQFF.

Here the CDR3 DNA reads TGCAGTGCTAAAGAGGTGGGAGAGACCCAGTACTTC. This translates into CSAKEVGETQYF. This chain links TRBV20-1 with TRBJ2-5; D is uncertain. The CDR3 is made up of 12 amino acids. V was pared by 4 bases and J by 4 bases, with 10 bases between. Germline-derived CDR1 and CDR2 are DFQATT and SNEGSKA (reference sequence).

The CDR3 region is CASSWQGPNTEAFF. For the CDR3, the DNA is TGTGCCAGCAGTTGGCAGGGCCCGAACACTGAAGCTTTCTTT. The chain links TRBV28 to TRBJ1-1; a possible D gene is TRBD1 (5 bases). V was trimmed by 4 bases and J by 1 base, leaving 10 bases between them. Germline CDR1 MDHEN, CDR2 SYDVKM. CDR3 size: 14 residues.

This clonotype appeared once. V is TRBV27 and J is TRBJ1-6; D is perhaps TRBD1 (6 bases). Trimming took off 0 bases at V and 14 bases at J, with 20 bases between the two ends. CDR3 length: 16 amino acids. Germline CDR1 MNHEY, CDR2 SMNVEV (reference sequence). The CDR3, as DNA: TGTGCCAGCAGTTTATCGTTGAGGGACACTCGAGGGGCCCTCCACTTT. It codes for CASSLSLRDTRGALHF.

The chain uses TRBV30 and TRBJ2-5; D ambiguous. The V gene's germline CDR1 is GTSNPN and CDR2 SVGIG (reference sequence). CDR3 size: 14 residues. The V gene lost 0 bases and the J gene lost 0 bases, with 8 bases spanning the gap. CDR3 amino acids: CAWSVPENQETQYF. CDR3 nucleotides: TGTGCCTGGAGTGTACCCGAAAACCAAGAGACCCAGTACTTC. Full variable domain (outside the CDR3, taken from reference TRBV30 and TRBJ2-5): SQTIHQWPATLVQPVGSPLSLECTVEGTSNPNLYWYRQAAGRGLQLLFYSVGIGQISSEVPQNLSASRPQDRQFILSSKKLLLSDSGFYLCAWSVPENQETQYFGPGTRLLVL.

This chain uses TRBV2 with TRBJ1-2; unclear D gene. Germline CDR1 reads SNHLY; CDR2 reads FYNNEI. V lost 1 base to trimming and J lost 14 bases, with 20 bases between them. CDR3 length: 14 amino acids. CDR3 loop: CASSEGVGPLRKTF. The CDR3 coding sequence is TGTGCCAGCAGTGAAGGGGTCGGCCCTCTGAGGAAAACCTTC.

The CDR3: CASSSGTGRPGELFF. The CDR3 DNA follows: TGTGCCAGCAGCTCAGGGACAGGGCGTCCCGGGGAGCTGTTTTTT. The chain combines TRBV7-9 with TRBJ2-2; TRBD1 matches 9 bases. After removal of 4 bases from V and 6 bases from J, the junction contained 6 bases not matched to a gene. The CDR3 runs 15 residues. Germline CDR1 reads SEHNR; CDR2 reads FQNEAQ (reference sequence).

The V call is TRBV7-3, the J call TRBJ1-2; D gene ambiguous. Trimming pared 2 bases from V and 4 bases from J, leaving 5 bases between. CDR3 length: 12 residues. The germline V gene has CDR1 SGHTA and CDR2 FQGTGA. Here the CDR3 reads CASSLVPYGYTF. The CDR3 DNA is TGTGCCAGCAGCTTAGTTCCCTATGGCTACACCTTC. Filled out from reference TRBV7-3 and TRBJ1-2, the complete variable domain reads GAGVSQTPSNKVTEKGKYVELRCDPISGHTALYWYRQSLGQGPEFLIYFQGTGAADDSGLPNDRFFAVRPEGSVSTLKIQRTERGDSAVYLCASSLVPYGYTFGSGTRLTVV.

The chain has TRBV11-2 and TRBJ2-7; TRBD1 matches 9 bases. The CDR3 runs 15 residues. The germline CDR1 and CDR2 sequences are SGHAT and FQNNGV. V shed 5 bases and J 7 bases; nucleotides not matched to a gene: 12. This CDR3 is CASSPRDRAWGEQYF. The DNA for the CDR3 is TGTGCCAGCAGCCCCCGGGACAGGGCTTGGGGAGAGCAGTACTTC.

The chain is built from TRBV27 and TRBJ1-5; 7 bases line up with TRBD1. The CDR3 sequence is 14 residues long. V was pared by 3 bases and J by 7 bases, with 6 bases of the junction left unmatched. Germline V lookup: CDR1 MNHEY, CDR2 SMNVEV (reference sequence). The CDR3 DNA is TGTGCCAGCAGTTTGCAGGGGGGTGGCCAGCCCCAGCATTTT. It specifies CASSLQGGGQPQHF.

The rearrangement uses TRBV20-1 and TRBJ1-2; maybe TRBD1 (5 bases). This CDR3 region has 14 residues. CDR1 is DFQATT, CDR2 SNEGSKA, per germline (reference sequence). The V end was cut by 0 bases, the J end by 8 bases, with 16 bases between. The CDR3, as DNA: TGCAGTGCTAGAGATTTCAGGGTGGTATTGGGCTACACCTTC. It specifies CSARDFRVVLGYTF.

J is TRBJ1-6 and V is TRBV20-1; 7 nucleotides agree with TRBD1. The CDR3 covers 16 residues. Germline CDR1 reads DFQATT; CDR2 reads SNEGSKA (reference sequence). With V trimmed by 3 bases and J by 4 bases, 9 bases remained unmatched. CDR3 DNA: TGCAGTGCTAGGGGACAGACGGGACAGTATAATTCACCCCTCCACTTT. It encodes CSARGQTGQYNSPLHF.

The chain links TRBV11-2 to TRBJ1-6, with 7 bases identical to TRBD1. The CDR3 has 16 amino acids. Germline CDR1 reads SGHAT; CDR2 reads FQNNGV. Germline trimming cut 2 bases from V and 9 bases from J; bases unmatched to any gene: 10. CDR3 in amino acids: CASSLYPQGIASPLHF. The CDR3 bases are TGTGCCAGCAGCTTATACCCACAGGGGATTGCTTCACCCCTCCACTTT.

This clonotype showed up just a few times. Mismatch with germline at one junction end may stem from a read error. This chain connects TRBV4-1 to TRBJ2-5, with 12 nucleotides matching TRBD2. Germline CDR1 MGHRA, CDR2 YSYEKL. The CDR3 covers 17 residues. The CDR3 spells CASSKDRTSGGRKTQYF. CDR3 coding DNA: TGCGCCAGCAGCAAAGATCGAACTAGCGGGGGGCGAAAGACCCAGTACTTC.

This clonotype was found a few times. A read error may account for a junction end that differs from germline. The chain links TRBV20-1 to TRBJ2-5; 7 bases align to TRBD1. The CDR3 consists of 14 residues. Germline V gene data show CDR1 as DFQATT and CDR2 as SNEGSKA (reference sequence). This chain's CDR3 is CSARGQDNQETQYF. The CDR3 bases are TGCAGTGCCAGAGGACAGGATAACCAAGAGACCCAGTACTTC.

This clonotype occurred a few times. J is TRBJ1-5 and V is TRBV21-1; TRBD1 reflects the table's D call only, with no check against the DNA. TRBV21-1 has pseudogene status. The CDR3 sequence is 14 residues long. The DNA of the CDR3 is TGTGCCAGCAGCCCTGCCCCGGGAGGCCAGCCCCAGCATTTT. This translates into CASSPAPGGQPQHF.

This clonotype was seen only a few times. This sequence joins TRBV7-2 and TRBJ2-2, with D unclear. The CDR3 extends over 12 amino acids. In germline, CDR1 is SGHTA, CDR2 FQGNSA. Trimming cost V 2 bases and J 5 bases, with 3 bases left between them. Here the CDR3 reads CASSLMTGELFF. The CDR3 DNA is TGTGCCAGCAGCTTAATGACCGGGGAGCTGTTTTTT.

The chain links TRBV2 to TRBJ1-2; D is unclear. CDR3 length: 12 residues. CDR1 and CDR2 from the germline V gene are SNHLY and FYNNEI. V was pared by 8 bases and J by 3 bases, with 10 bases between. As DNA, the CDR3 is TGTGCCAGCGCCAGGAGCGACTATGGCTACACCTTC. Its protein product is CASARSDYGYTF.

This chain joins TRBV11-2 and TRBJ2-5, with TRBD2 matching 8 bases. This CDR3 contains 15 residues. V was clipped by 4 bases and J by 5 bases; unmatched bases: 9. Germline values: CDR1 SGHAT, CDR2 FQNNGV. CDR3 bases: TGTGCCAGCAGCTCGAGCGGGGGCGTGTGGGAGACCCAGTACTTC. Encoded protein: CASSSSGGVWETQYF.

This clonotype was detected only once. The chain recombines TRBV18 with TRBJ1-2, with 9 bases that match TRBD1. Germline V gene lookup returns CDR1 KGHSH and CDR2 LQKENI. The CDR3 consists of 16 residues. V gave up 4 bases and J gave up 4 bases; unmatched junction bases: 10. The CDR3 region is CASSLKQGAQSYGYTF. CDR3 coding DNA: TGTGCCAGCTCACTAAAACAGGGGGCGCAGAGCTATGGCTACACCTTC.

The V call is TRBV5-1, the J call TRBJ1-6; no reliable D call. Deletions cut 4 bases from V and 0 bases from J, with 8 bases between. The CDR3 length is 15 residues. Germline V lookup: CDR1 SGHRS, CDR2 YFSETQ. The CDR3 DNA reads TGCGCCAGCAGCAGGGAGAGCTCCTATAATTCACCCCTCCACTTT. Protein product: CASSRESSYNSPLHF.